This T cell receptor beta chain was captured by sequencing in a study of shared clonotypes between healthy human individuals. As concerns this clone: Its antigen is still unknown.

CD45RO-negative CD8 cells positively selected for CCR7 made up the naive population, which excluded terminally differentiated effector memory CD45RA+ cells. Donors included only healthy HIV-negative adults lacking recent acute infections or vaccinations. Each sample came from a Caucasian adult donor living in Nashville, Tennessee. Trimming cost V 4 bases and J 0 bases, with 7 bases left between them. CDR3 length: 14 amino acids. Germline V lookup: CDR1 LNHDA, CDR2 SQIVND (reference sequence). Sequencing used immunoSEQ multiplex PCR; TCRdb keeps in-frame clones, though not all of them. The repertoire holds over 2 million clones, with just under 95% as singletons. Notes on the study in general: Naive subsets, compared against memory subsets, generally had larger estimated richness values.

The chain uses TRBV19 and TRBJ1-5, with D hard to call. The sequenced sample was naive CD8+ T cells sorted from blood. The TCR originated in a man between 18 and 35 years old in good health. CDR3 amino acids: CASSSEDSNQPQHF. CDR3 nucleotide sequence: TGTGCCAGTAGTAGCGAAGATAGCAATCAGCCCCAGCATTTT.